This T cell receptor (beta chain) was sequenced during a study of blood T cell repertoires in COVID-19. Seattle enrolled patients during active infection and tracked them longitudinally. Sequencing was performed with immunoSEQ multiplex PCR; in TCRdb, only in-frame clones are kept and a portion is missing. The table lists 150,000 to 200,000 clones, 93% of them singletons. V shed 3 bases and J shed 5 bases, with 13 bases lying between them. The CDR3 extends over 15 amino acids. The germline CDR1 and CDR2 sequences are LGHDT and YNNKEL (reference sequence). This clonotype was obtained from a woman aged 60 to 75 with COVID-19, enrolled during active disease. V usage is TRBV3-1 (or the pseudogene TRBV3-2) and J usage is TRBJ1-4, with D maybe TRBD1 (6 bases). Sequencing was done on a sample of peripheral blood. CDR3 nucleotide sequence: TGTGCCAGCAGCCAGAGGGGGAACACCAATGAAAAACTGTTTTTT. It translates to CASSQRGNTNEKLFF.